These T cell receptor beta chains were read from a single sample in a study of blood T cell repertoires in COVID-19. Sequenced by immunoSEQ multiplex PCR; TCRdb stores in-frame clones only, minus some. Of about 440,000 clones listed, about 90% were seen once; the top ten hold about 0.57%. Sequencing was done on a sample of PBMCs or T cells enriched from blood (not recorded which). These receptor sequences come from a man between 18 and 29 years old who had recovered from COVID-19. Each CDR3 is given with its conserved first and last residue. D genes are given only for firm matches. Clone size, where shown, is once, few, many, or a class for clones that have expanded.

V	J	D	size	DNA	CDR3
TRBV23-1	TRBJ1-4	-	-	TGCGCCAGCAGTCAATCGCGGGCAACTAATGAAAAACTGTTTTTT	CASSQSRATNEKLFF
TRBV6-5	TRBJ2-1	TRBD2	-	TGTGCCAGCAGCCGGACTAGCGGGAAAGATGAGCAGTTCTTC	CASSRTSGKDEQFF
TRBV10-3	TRBJ1-1	-	-	TGTGCCATCAGTGAAAGGGGGGGCAGGGGAACTGAAGCTTTCTTT	CAISERGGRGTEAFF
TRBV12-3/TRBV12-4	TRBJ1-1	-	few	TGTGCCAGCAGCGCGGGGCTAAACACTGAAGCTTTCTTT	CASSAGLNTEAFF
TRBV14	TRBJ2-1	-	-	TGTGCCAGCAGCCAGCAGGCGGGTCTTACGTTCTTC	CASSQQAGLTFF
TRBV28	TRBJ2-3	-	-	TGTGCCAGCAGTCTCGGGGTTCCTAGCACAGATACGCAGTATTTT	CASSLGVPSTDTQYF
TRBV7-5	TRBJ1-6	-	-	TGTGTCAGAAGCCAAGACCGGGACAGTAATTCACCCCTCCACTTT	CVRSQDRDSNSPLHF
TRBV3-1/TRBV3-2	TRBJ1-2	-	-	TGTGCCAGCAGCCAAGGTGGGGACTGGAGCAGCACCTTC	CASSQGGDWSSTF
TRBV5-1	TRBJ1-1	-	-	TGCGCCAGCAGCTCTGTGACAAAACCTAACACTGAAGCTTTCTTT	CASSSVTKPNTEAFF
TRBV5-4	TRBJ2-7	TRBD2	-	TGTGCCAGCAGCTTGGCGGCTAGCGGGAGCGGAGAGCAGTACTTC	CASSLAASGSGEQYF
TRBV27	TRBJ1-1	-	few	TGTGCCAGCAGTTCGGAACGATTGGGACACATGAACACTGAAGCTTTCTTT	CASSSERLGHMNTEAFF
TRBV7-2	TRBJ2-2	-	-	TGTGCCAGCAGTCGTAGGGGCGGCGAGAGGGGGGAGCTGTTTTTT	CASSRRGGERGELFF
TRBV6-1	TRBJ2-2	TRBD2	-	TGTGCCAGCAGTGAACCGGGGGGGAACACCGGGGAGCTGTTTTTT	CASSEPGGNTGELFF
TRBV9	TRBJ2-7	TRBD1	-	TGTGCCAGCAGCCCCGGACAGGGAAATTATAGGGGCGAGCAGTACTTC	CASSPGQGNYRGEQYF
TRBV6-5	TRBJ2-1	-	-	TGTGCCAGCAGTTATGTTGCCGGGAATGAGCAGTTCTTC	CASSYVAGNEQFF
TRBV25-1	TRBJ2-1	-	-	TGTGCCAGCAGTGATCCTCCCAGTATGCAGTTCTTC	CASSDPPSMQFF
TRBV5-1	TRBJ1-1	-	-	TGCGCCAGCAGCTTTACAAGCGGGACGGATGAAGCTTTCTTT	CASSFTSGTDEAFF
TRBV28	TRBJ1-2	TRBD1	-	TGTGCCAGCAGTCCAAAAACCCCGACAGGGATATTCACAGACTACACCTTC	CASSPKTPTGIFTDYTF
TRBV18	TRBJ1-3	-	-	TGTGCCAGCTCACCCCCGGGGGAGTTACTCTCTGGAAACACCATATATTTT	CASSPPGELLSGNTIYF
TRBV7-9	TRBJ2-2	TRBD1	-	TGTGCCAGCAGCTCATACAGGGGCGAGCCCGGGGAGCTGTTTTTT	CASSSYRGEPGELFF
TRBV9	TRBJ1-1	-	-	TGTGCCAGCAGCGTAGCAGGCGCGTCTGAAGCTTTCTTT	CASSVAGASEAFF
TRBV5-5	TRBJ2-1	TRBD2	once	TGTGCCAGCAGCGCGGGACTAGCGGGAGGTAAGCAGTTCTTC	CASSAGLAGGKQFF
TRBV2	TRBJ1-5	-	-	TGTGCCAGCCACGGTGGGGAGCAGCCCCAGCATTTT	CASHGGEQPQHF
TRBV19	TRBJ1-1	-	few	TGTGCCAGTACTCTCAGGACAACGAACACTGAAGCTTTCTTT	CASTLRTTNTEAFF
TRBV7-6	TRBJ2-1	-	-	TGTGCCAGCAGCTTAGCGGGGGGGCCGAGCTCCTACAATGAGCAGTTCTTC	CASSLAGGPSSYNEQFF
TRBV12-3/TRBV12-4	TRBJ2-2	-	-	TGTGCCAGCAGCCCCTCCTTCGGGGAGCTGTTTTTT	CASSPSFGELFF
TRBV7-8	TRBJ2-2	TRBD1	-	TGTGCCAGCAGCCTAAGGGGGCGGTTGAACACCGGGGAGCTGTTTTTT	CASSLRGRLNTGELFF
TRBV5-4	TRBJ2-7	-	-	TGTGCCAGCAGCTTGAACCAGGATTCCTCCTACGAGCAGTACTTC	CASSLNQDSSYEQYF
TRBV7-2	TRBJ2-3	TRBD2	-	TGTGCCAGCAGCTCAGGGACTAGCGGGAAGGTCACGCAGTATTTT	CASSSGTSGKVTQYF
TRBV5-1	TRBJ2-7	-	-	TGCGCCAGCAGCTTCGGGTTCGTCGAGCAGTACTTC	CASSFGFVEQYF
TRBV10-3	TRBJ1-5	-	-	TGTGCCATCAGTGAGTCCGGTTTGGTAAGTCAGCCCCAGCATTTT	CAISESGLVSQPQHF
TRBV5-1	TRBJ2-5	TRBD1	-	TGCGCCAGCAGCTCAGGGGGCGGGGAGACCCAGTACTTC	CASSSGGGETQYF
TRBV7-3	TRBJ1-1	-	-	TGTGCCAGCAGCTTAGGGGAGCTAGTAACTGAAGCTTTCTTT	CASSLGELVTEAFF
TRBV29-1	TRBJ1-3	TRBD1	-	TGCAGCGCCGGGGGGACAGGGTCCTCTGGAAACACCATATATTTT	CSAGGTGSSGNTIYF
TRBV2	TRBJ1-6	TRBD1	once	TGTGCCAGCAGTCACGGGACAGGGGATCGGTATGACGATTCACCCCTCCACTTT	CASSHGTGDRYDDSPLHF
TRBV27	TRBJ1-5	TRBD1	-	TGTGCCAGCAGTCAGGGACAGGGGAAACATAGCAATCAGCCCCAGCATTTT	CASSQGQGKHSNQPQHF
TRBV28	TRBJ1-2	-	-	TGTGCCAGCAGTTTAGAGTTGAAAAGGACAGTCTATGGCTACACCTTC	CASSLELKRTVYGYTF
TRBV7-9	TRBJ1-1	-	-	TGTGCCAGCAGCTTAGCCGGGTACTTGAACACTGAAGCTTTCTTT	CASSLAGYLNTEAFF
TRBV3-1/TRBV3-2	TRBJ2-1	-	-	TGTGCCAGCAGCCAAGTGCAGGACTCCTACAATGAGCAGTTCTTC	CASSQVQDSYNEQFF
TRBV30	TRBJ1-3	-	-	TGTGCCTGGACGGGGGGCTCTGGAAACACCATATATTTT	CAWTGGSGNTIYF
TRBV3-1/TRBV3-2	TRBJ1-5	TRBD1	-	TGTGCCAGCAGCCAACGTGGACAGGGTGGCCAGCCCCAGCATTTT	CASSQRGQGGQPQHF
TRBV9	TRBJ2-5	TRBD1	-	TGTGCCAGCAGCGTGAGCAGGGGGCCATGGGAGACCCAGTACTTC	CASSVSRGPWETQYF
TRBV6-5	TRBJ1-2	TRBD1	-	TGTGCCAGCAGTTCCCCGGGACAGGCTAACTATGGCTACACCTTC	CASSSPGQANYGYTF
TRBV13	TRBJ2-3	-	-	TGTGCCAGCAGCCCTGCCGCGGGCACAGATACGCAGTATTTT	CASSPAAGTDTQYF
TRBV5-1	TRBJ2-3	-	-	TGCGCCAGCAGCTTTATGAGGGCAAGCACAGATACGCAGTATTTT	CASSFMRASTDTQYF
TRBV4-1	TRBJ2-7	-	-	TGCGCCAGCAGCCCTACGGGGCGGGGTGGCATCTACGAGCAGTACTTC	CASSPTGRGGIYEQYF
TRBV7-9	TRBJ2-1	-	-	TGTGCCAGCAGCTTCCCCGAGGGACTCAGTCCCCGGATCTTC	CASSFPEGLSPRIF
TRBV29-1	TRBJ2-7	TRBD1	-	TGCAGCGCCGGGGACAGGGAGCCCTACGAGCAGTACTTC	CSAGDREPYEQYF
TRBV10-3	TRBJ2-1	TRBD2	-	TGTGCCAATTCTAGCGGGGGGGCCTGGTCCATCAATGAGCAGTTCTTC	CANSSGGAWSINEQFF